This TCR beta chain emerged from a study of spatial heterogeneity in lung cancer. TCRdb redid the calling of the 5' RACE reads with MiXCR, one entry per CDR3 protein. The table has roughly 48,000 distinct CDR3 sequences, roughly 5% seen once. J gave up 2 bases and V 5 bases, and 13 bases lay outside the gene matches. CDR3 size: 18 residues. The germline gives CDR1 SEHNR, CDR2 FQNEAQ (reference sequence). As to time point: sample taken at primary tumor resection. Unsorted tumor, nontumor lung tissue or cryopreserved PBMC supplied the whole RNA. At least ten counts were recorded for this clonotype. The chain is built from TRBV7-9 and TRBJ2-7; 12 bases match TRBD2. This clonotype originated in a male donor with early-stage non-small cell lung cancer. The sequencing here drew on PBMCs, taken at surgery. The CDR3 region is CASSVSGKGLAGTYEQYF. Here the CDR3 DNA reads TGTGCCAGCAGCGTTTCTGGGAAAGGACTAGCGGGGACCTACGAGCAGTACTTC.